These 20 T cell receptor beta chains were all obtained from the same sample, sequenced in a study of blood T cell repertoires in COVID-19 (dated by TCRdb to the early 2020s). Libraries were prepared through the immunoSEQ multiplex PCR assay. The immuneACCESS repertoire file appears here via TCRdb, limited to in-frame rearrangements. These files lack a portion of the clones; in checked studies, under half of the deficit traces to unresolved V genes, and the cause of the others is not known. Here the sample has 85,000 to 95,000 clones; approximately 92% occur a single time. Of the sample, about 5% falls within the top ten clones. Sample: peripheral blood. All receptors come from an elderly woman with active COVID-19.

The chain joins TRBV28 to TRBJ1-5; D gene ambiguous. Germline V gives CDR1 MDHEN, CDR2 SYDVKM. The length of the CDR3 is 13 residues. V shed 5 bases and J shed 4 bases, with 9 bases lying between them. The chain's CDR3 is CASSPNRNQPQHF. DNA for the CDR3: TGTGCCAGCAGTCCAAACAGAAATCAGCCCCAGCATTTT. The whole variable domain, filled in from reference TRBV28 and TRBJ1-5, reads DVKVTQSSRYLVKRTGEKVFLECVQDMDHENMFWYRQDPGLGLRLIYFSYDVKMKEKGDIPEGYSVSREKKERFSLILESASTNQTSMYLCASSPNRNQPQHFGDGTRLSIL.

This sequence joins TRBV7-9 and TRBJ1-4, with a tentative D call TRBD1 (6 bases). V dropped 2 bases and J dropped 8 bases, with 15 bases sitting between them. The CDR3 covers 15 residues. The germline V gene has CDR1 SEHNR and CDR2 FQNEAQ (reference sequence). The CDR3 DNA sequence: TGTGCCAGCAGCTTAATGCTACAGGGTGTAGAAAAACTGTTTTTT. Residues: CASSLMLQGVEKLFF. Combining the CDR3 with reference TRBV7-9 and TRBJ1-4 gives the whole variable domain DTGVSQNPRHKITKRGQNVTFRCDPISEHNRLYWYRQTLGQGPEFLTYFQNEAQLEKSRLLSDRFSAERPKGSFSTLEIQRTEQGDSAMYLCASSLMLQGVEKLFFGSGTQLSVL.

The sample holds a few counts of this clone. The rearrangement links TRBV19 to TRBJ2-4, with 8 bases lining up with TRBD2. Germline CDR1 reads LNHDA; CDR2 reads SQIVND (reference sequence). V was clipped by 5 bases and J by 6 bases; unmatched bases: 6. This CDR3 is built from 14 residues. CDR3 residues: CASSLPSGPNIQYF. The CDR3 region has the DNA TGTGCCAGTAGTTTACCTAGCGGGCCAAACATTCAGTACTTC. Variable domain in full (rest from reference TRBV19 and TRBJ2-4): DGGITQSPKYLFRKEGQNVTLSCEQNLNHDAMYWYRQDPGQGLRLIYYSQIVNDFQKGDIAEGYSVSREKKESFPLTVTSAQKNPTAFYLCASSLPSGPNIQYFGAGTRLSVL.

J is TRBJ2-3 and V is TRBV5-1, with 9 nucleotides matching TRBD2. Trimming at V came to 0 bases and at J to 2 bases, leaving 7 bases not matched to a gene. The CDR3 sequence is 17 residues long. CDR1 is SGHRS and CDR2 is YFSETQ in the germline V gene. This CDR3 is CASSLEVAGGYTDTQYF. The CDR3 DNA reads TGCGCCAGCAGCTTGGAAGTCGCGGGAGGGTACACAGATACGCAGTATTTT.

This chain uses TRBV6-1 with TRBJ2-1; 7 positions match TRBD1. The CDR3 runs 14 residues. Per germline, CDR1 MNHNS and CDR2 SASEGT. J gave up 8 bases and V 3 bases, and 7 bases lay outside the gene matches. DNA for the CDR3: TGTGCCAGCAGTGAGGCAGGGGGTCTGGATGAGCAGTTCTTC. Its protein product is CASSEAGGLDEQFF.

This sequence joins TRBV6-2 or TRBV6-3 and TRBJ1-2, with 7 positions matching TRBD1. V lost 2 bases, J lost 2 bases, and 2 bases stayed unmatched. The CDR3 extends over 14 amino acids. Germline values: CDR1 MNHEY, CDR2 SVGEGT. The CDR3 sequence is CASSYGTANYGYTF. DNA for the CDR3: TGTGCCAGCAGTTACGGGACAGCAAACTATGGCTACACCTTC.

The gene calls are TRBV7-2 and TRBJ2-7; a weak D match, TRBD2 (6 bases). Germline values: CDR1 SGHTA, CDR2 FQGNSA. The CDR3 is 14 amino acids. Trimming pared 5 bases from V and 6 bases from J, leaving 17 bases between. DNA for the CDR3: TGTGCCAGCAGCCCCCAGACTAGTCCAAGCGAGCAGTACTTC. It yields the protein CASSPQTSPSEQYF.

This chain links TRBV4-2 with TRBJ2-7, with D possibly being TRBD2 (6 bases). With 0 bases removed from V and 0 bases from J, the gap between germline ends came to 15 bases. Germline CDR1 reads LGHNA; CDR2 reads YNFKEQ. The CDR3 has 17 residues. The CDR3 sequence: CASSQEGAGTHSYEQYF. In nucleotides, the CDR3 is TGTGCCAGCAGCCAAGAAGGAGCGGGCACTCACTCCTACGAGCAGTACTTC.

The rearrangement joins TRBV24-1 to TRBJ1-1; D is possibly TRBD1 (6 bases). In germline, CDR1 is KGHDR, CDR2 SFDVKD. The germline V and J ends were trimmed by 9 bases and 9 bases, with 19 bases remaining between them. This CDR3 contains 13 residues. The CDR3 sequence: CATPPARGGQAFF. CDR3 DNA sequence: TGTGCCACCCCCCCGGCCAGGGGTGGGCAAGCTTTCTTT.

The chain is built from TRBV28 and TRBJ2-5, with 7 bases identical to TRBD2. With 3 bases clipped from V and 1 base from J, the junction kept 5 bases outside the gene matches. CDR1 and CDR2 (germline): MDHEN, SYDVKM. This CDR3 has 15 amino acids. CDR3 in DNA: TGTGCCAGCAGTTTCGGGCGGGAGTCCCAAGAGACCCAGTACTTC. It translates to CASSFGRESQETQYF.

The chain recombines TRBV11-2 with TRBJ1-6; D possibly corresponds to TRBD1 (5 bases). There are 15 residues in the CDR3. The V and J ends lost 5 bases and 5 bases respectively, with 13 bases between them. Germline CDR1 SGHAT, CDR2 FQNNGV. The CDR3 region is CASSGYRGNNSPLHF. The CDR3 region has the DNA TGTGCCAGCAGCGGTTACCGGGGGAATAATTCACCCCTCCACTTT. Variable domain in full (rest from reference TRBV11-2 and TRBJ1-6): EAGVAQSPRYKIIEKRQSVAFWCNPISGHATLYWYQQILGQGPKLLIQFQNNGVVDDSQLPKDRFSAERLKGVDSTLKIQPAKLEDSAVYLCASSGYRGNNSPLHFGNGTRLTVT.

The chain carries TRBV19 and TRBJ1-1; D uncertain. Germline CDR1 is LNHDA and CDR2 is SQIVND (reference sequence). The CDR3 is 15 residues long. V was clipped by 10 bases and J by 1 base, with 19 bases between them. In nucleotides, the CDR3 is TGTGCCACCGAGGTCCAGTGGGTTTGGAACACTGAAGCTTTCTTT. This gives the protein CATEVQWVWNTEAFF.

The J gene is TRBJ2-1, the V gene TRBV10-3, with unresolved D. The CDR3 covers 15 residues. Germline V lookup: CDR1 ENHRY, CDR2 SYGVKD. V was trimmed by 3 bases and J by 2 bases, leaving 11 bases between them. The CDR3 protein is CAISDLVPTYNEQFF. The DNA of the CDR3 is TGTGCCATCAGTGACCTAGTACCTACCTACAATGAGCAGTTCTTC.

The rearrangement links TRBV19 to TRBJ2-7; TRBD1 might be the D (6 bases). The germline CDR1 and CDR2 sequences are LNHDA and SQIVND (reference sequence). The CDR3 runs to 15 residues. V was trimmed by 8 bases and J by 4 bases, leaving 21 bases between them. CDR3 sequence (DNA): TGTGCCAGTTCGGTCTTCGGGCAGGGGAAGTACGAGCAGTACTTC. This encodes CASSVFGQGKYEQYF.

The chain links TRBV28 to TRBJ2-5, with 7 bases identical to TRBD1. Trimming at V came to 3 bases and at J to 5 bases, leaving 6 bases not matched to a gene. The CDR3 is 14 residues long. From germline, CDR1 is MDHEN and CDR2 SYDVKM. CDR3 bases: TGTGCCAGCAGTTTTAGACAGGGACGGGAGACCCAGTACTTC. It yields the protein CASSFRQGRETQYF.

This chain joins TRBV4-3 and TRBJ2-3; D gene uncertain. V gave up 4 bases and J gave up 6 bases, with 17 bases separating them. The CDR3 runs to 15 residues. Germline V gene data show CDR1 as LGHNA and CDR2 as YSLEER. The CDR3 DNA follows: TGCGCCAGCAGCCCCTCTGGGCTAAGTTGGGATACGCAGTATTTT. Residues: CASSPSGLSWDTQYF.

This chain links TRBV27 with TRBJ2-1, with D unresolved. V lost 3 bases, J lost 0 bases, and 18 bases lay in between. CDR1 MNHEY and CDR2 SMNVEV come from the germline V gene (reference sequence). This CDR3 has 18 amino acids. CDR3 sequence (DNA): TGTGCCAGCAGTTTCCGGAGCCCTACTTATTTCTCCTACAATGAGCAGTTCTTC. It is translated as CASSFRSPTYFSYNEQFF.

This clone was recorded only once. The chain uses TRBV12-3 or TRBV12-4 and TRBJ2-7, with D unclear. Trimming removed 6 bases from V and 4 bases from J, with 7 bases in between. The CDR3 loop spans 11 amino acids. The CDR3 coding sequence is TGTGCCAGCAGCAAAAATTACGAGCAGTACTTC. Translated, it gives CASSKNYEQYF.

The V gene is TRBV9, the J gene TRBJ2-1; 11 bases fit TRBD2. Germline-derived CDR1 and CDR2 are SGDLS and YYNGEE. This CDR3 region has 16 residues. V lost 4 bases, J lost 6 bases, and 9 bases stayed unmatched. As DNA, the CDR3 is TGTGCCAGCAGCCCGTTAGCGGGAGGGCAGGGCAATGAGCAGTTCTTC. It codes for CASSPLAGGQGNEQFF.

The chain employs TRBV5-1 and TRBJ2-2; D is perhaps TRBD2 (5 bases). The ends were cut back, 4 bases at V and 6 bases at J, with 10 bases in the middle. Germline values: CDR1 SGHRS, CDR2 YFSETQ. The CDR3 covers 13 residues. This CDR3 is CASSNGLAGELFF. In DNA, the CDR3 is TGCGCCAGCAGCAACGGACTGGCCGGGGAGCTGTTTTTT.